This T cell receptor beta chain was found in a study of blood T cell repertoires in COVID-19. Background on the study: Sample material is recorded as cDNA or gDNA derived from T cells, B-cell-depleted T cells, or PBMCs.

Clones were read by immunoSEQ multiplex PCR, and TCRdb kept only the in-frame ones, dropping some. Of under 80,000 clones listed, about 82% were seen once; the top ten hold roughly 5.7%. The CDR3 spans 17 residues. Germline loops: CDR1 SNHLY, CDR2 FYNNEI. V lost 4 bases, J lost 9 bases, and 13 bases stayed unmatched. Specimen: peripheral blood. This clonotype was sampled from a man aged 65-85 years with acute or convalescent COVID-19. This chain links TRBV2 with TRBJ2-3; 13 bases are a match to TRBD2. The CDR3 sequence: CASSVGGTSGALKTQYF. In nucleotides, the CDR3 is TGTGCCAGCAGTGTCGGCGGGACTAGCGGGGCCCTTAAGACGCAGTATTTT.